This T cell receptor (beta chain) was observed in a study of shared clonotypes between healthy human individuals. Produced via immunoSEQ multiplex PCR; TCRdb's table is partial and in-frame only. The sample records about 2.3 million clones, over 90% being singletons. V was pared by 7 bases and J by 0 bases, with 5 bases of the junction left unmatched. Germline assignment: CDR1 SNHLY and CDR2 FYNNEI. This CDR3 has 18 residues. The rearrangement joins TRBV2 to TRBJ2-6; 14 positions agree with TRBD2. The TCR originated in a man between 18 and 35 years old in good health. Some clones in this sample may be carry-over from other donors' samples. The source material was naive CD4+ T cells from PBMCs. Sample subset: CD45RA+ positively selected. In DNA, the CDR3 is TGTGCCAGCACCCTGACTAGCGGGAGGGGCTCTGGGGCCAACGTCCTGACTTTC. Its protein product is CASTLTSGRGSGANVLTF. Combining the CDR3 with reference TRBV2 and TRBJ2-6 gives the whole variable domain EPEVTQTPSHQVTQMGQEVILRCVPISNHLYFYWYRQILGQKVEFLVSFYNNEISEKSEIFDDQFSVERPDGSNFTLKIRSTKLEDSAMYFCASTLTSGRGSGANVLTFGAGSRLTVL.